These 28 T cell receptor beta chains originate from one sample sequenced in a study of cytomegalovirus exposure and HLA in healthy donors. The primer mix had 60 Vbeta and 13 Jbeta primers. The table came from immunoSEQ multiplex PCR; TCRdb's copy has only in-frame clones and leaves some out. The repertoire holds roughly 150,000 clones, with approximately 80% as singletons. Sequencing input: PBMCs. The receptors here all came from a man aged 25-45 years in good health and CMV-seronegative.

The rearrangement links TRBV9 to TRBJ2-3, with D tentatively TRBD1 (5 bases). Germline CDR1 and CDR2: SGDLS and YYNGEE. Trimming removed 0 bases at V and 2 bases at J, with 10 bases between. There are 15 residues in the CDR3. The CDR3 region has the DNA TGTGCCAGCAGCGTAGGACAGCAGTCCACAGATACGCAGTATTTT. The encoded protein is CASSVGQQSTDTQYF.

The chain has TRBV6-5 and TRBJ2-7, with TRBD2 matching over 10 bases. Trimming cost V 4 bases and J 0 bases; bases outside gene matches: 6. From germline, CDR1 is MNHEY and CDR2 SVGAGI. CDR3 length equals 16 residues. CDR3 amino acids: CASSSSGLADSYEQYF. DNA of the CDR3: TGTGCCAGCAGTTCTTCAGGACTAGCGGACTCCTACGAGCAGTACTTC.

The gene calls are TRBV5-4 and TRBJ2-7; 8 nucleotides match TRBD2. Germline V gene lookup returns CDR1 SGHNT and CDR2 YYREEE (reference sequence). This CDR3 is built from 12 residues. Germline trimming cut 4 bases from V and 5 bases from J; bases unmatched to any gene: 2. CDR3 protein: CASSPGGHEQYF. The CDR3, as DNA: TGTGCCAGCAGCCCGGGGGGGCACGAGCAGTACTTC. Full variable domain (remainder filled in from reference TRBV5-4 and TRBJ2-7): ETGVTQSPTHLIKTRGQQVTLRCSSQSGHNTVSWYQQALGQGPQFIFQYYREEENGRGNFPPRFSGLQFPNYSSELNVNALELDDSALYLCASSPGGHEQYFGPGTRLTVT.

The CDR3 sequence is CASSPAGGRAIGELFF. The DNA for the CDR3 is TGTGCCAGCAGTCCCGCCGGCGGGAGGGCCATCGGGGAGCTGTTTTTT. This chain uses TRBV28 with TRBJ2-2, with 9 bases matching TRBD2. V gave up 5 bases and J gave up 7 bases; unmatched junction bases: 11. The CDR3 has 16 residues. In germline, CDR1 is MDHEN, CDR2 SYDVKM.

The chain carries TRBV29-1 and TRBJ1-5; tentatively, D is TRBD1 (6 bases). The CDR3 has 13 residues. The V end was cut by 5 bases, the J end by 6 bases, with 14 bases between. CDR1 is SQVTM, CDR2 ANQGSEA, per germline. The CDR3 region is CSVKDSLGQPQHF. The CDR3 DNA reads TGCAGCGTTAAGGACAGTCTGGGTCAGCCCCAGCATTTT.

The chain employs TRBV6-1 and TRBJ1-5; D may be TRBD1 (6 bases). In germline, CDR1 is MNHNS, CDR2 SASEGT. Trimming stripped 5 bases from V and 0 bases from J, with 8 bases between. The CDR3 runs to 14 residues. The CDR3 loop is CASSRQDSNQPQHF. Written as DNA, the CDR3 is TGTGCCAGCAGTAGACAGGATAGCAATCAGCCCCAGCATTTT.

This clone has just one count. J is TRBJ1-1 and V is TRBV28, with a weak D call TRBD1 (6 bases). V shed 5 bases and J shed 0 bases, with 13 bases lying between them. Germline-derived CDR1 and CDR2 are MDHEN and SYDVKM. The CDR3 is 15 amino acids. CDR3 in DNA: TGTGCCAGCAGTGCGGGGGGGCCTATGAACACTGAAGCTTTCTTT. Translation: CASSAGGPMNTEAFF.

The chain is built from TRBV6-5 and TRBJ2-7; 11 bases are shared with TRBD1. The germline V gene has CDR1 MNHEY and CDR2 SVGAGI. The CDR3 spans 14 residues. The V segment lost 5 bases and the J segment 2 bases; nucleotides outside the gene matches: 2. CDR3 nucleotide sequence: TGTGCCAGCAGTATGGGACAGGGGGCCTACGAGCAGTACTTC. As protein: CASSMGQGAYEQYF.

The sample holds a few counts of this clone. The chain combines TRBV29-1 with TRBJ1-1, with 10 bases matching TRBD1. There are 13 residues in the CDR3. Germline V gives CDR1 SQVTM, CDR2 ANQGSEA. The J segment lost 5 bases and the V segment lost 7 bases, leaving 7 bases of the junction unmatched. Here the CDR3 DNA reads TGCAGCGCCCGCTGGACAGGGGGAACTGAAGCTTTCTTT. This sequence encodes CSARWTGGTEAFF.

This chain joins TRBV5-1 and TRBJ1-2; TRBD1 matches 7 bases. There are 14 residues in the CDR3. The V and J ends lost 2 bases and 2 bases, in that order; junction bases with no gene match: 3. Germline V gene lookup returns CDR1 SGHRS and CDR2 YFSETQ. The CDR3 here is CASSFRQGNYGYTF. CDR3 bases: TGCGCCAGCAGCTTCCGACAGGGAAACTATGGCTACACCTTC.

This rearrangement joins TRBV27 to TRBJ1-5; D remains unclear. The germline gives CDR1 MNHEY, CDR2 SMNVEV (reference sequence). This CDR3 spans 14 amino acids. Trimming removed 6 bases from V and 0 bases from J, with 9 bases in between. In DNA, the CDR3 is TGTGCCAGCAGCACCGAGAATAGCAATCAGCCCCAGCATTTT. Its translation: CASSTENSNQPQHF.

This clone was picked up one time. The chain is built from TRBV7-6 and TRBJ2-2; D might be TRBD2 (7 bases). CDR3 length: 14 residues. V gave up 8 bases and J gave up 5 bases, with 15 bases separating them. Germline-derived CDR1 and CDR2 are SGHVS and FNYEAQ. The CDR3: CASRGAGGTGELFF. CDR3 DNA: TGTGCCAGCCGGGGGGCCGGGGGTACCGGGGAGCTGTTTTTT.

This chain uses TRBV27 with TRBJ2-1; TRBD2 matches at 16 bases. Germline trimming cut 3 bases from V and 8 bases from J; bases unmatched to any gene: 13. From germline, CDR1 is MNHEY and CDR2 SMNVEV (reference sequence). This CDR3 has 19 residues. The CDR3 region is CASSFFGGTSGRALDEQFF. CDR3 bases: TGTGCCAGCAGTTTCTTCGGGGGGACTAGCGGGAGGGCGTTGGATGAGCAGTTCTTC.

The CDR3: CASSSSGHNYGYTF. The CDR3 region has the DNA TGTGCCAGCAGTTCGTCGGGACACAACTATGGCTACACCTTC. The V and J genes are TRBV28 and TRBJ1-2; perhaps TRBD1 as D (6 bases). The CDR3 covers 14 residues. Deletions cut 4 bases from V and 2 bases from J, with 11 bases between. Germline CDR1 reads MDHEN; CDR2 reads SYDVKM.

V usage is TRBV28 and J usage is TRBJ1-2; 7 positions match TRBD1. CDR3 length: 13 amino acids. Germline loops: CDR1 MDHEN, CDR2 SYDVKM. V lost 7 bases, J lost 4 bases, and 6 bases stayed unmatched. The CDR3 sequence: CASNIQGIYGYTF. The DNA for the CDR3 is TGTGCCAGCAACATACAGGGGATCTATGGCTACACCTTC.

This chain joins TRBV28 and TRBJ2-1; 15 nucleotides agree with TRBD2. V was clipped by 6 bases and J by 8 bases; unmatched bases: 11. The germline V gene has CDR1 MDHEN and CDR2 SYDVKM. The CDR3 consists of 17 residues. CDR3 residues: CASRSSGTSGRIDEQFF. The CDR3 DNA reads TGTGCCAGCAGGTCCTCCGGGACTAGCGGGAGGATCGATGAGCAGTTCTTC.

This sequence joins TRBV5-8 and TRBJ2-6, with a possible D match to TRBD2 (5 bases). The CDR3 runs to 11 residues. Trimming cost V 10 bases and J 13 bases, with 15 bases left between them. Germline CDR1 reads SGHTS; CDR2 reads YDEGEE. The CDR3 protein is CAVGRGSVLTF. DNA for the CDR3: TGTGCCGTCGGGCGAGGGAGTGTCCTGACTTTC.

The chain links TRBV27 to TRBJ1-6, with a possible D match to TRBD1 (6 bases). CDR1 and CDR2 from the germline V gene are MNHEY and SMNVEV (reference sequence). This CDR3 comprises 15 residues. Trimming pared 1 base from V and 7 bases from J, leaving 11 bases between. The CDR3 reads CASSLFTGSNSPLHF. The DNA for the CDR3 is TGTGCCAGCAGTTTATTTACAGGGTCAAATTCACCCCTCCACTTT.

This chain links TRBV30 with TRBJ1-2, with a weak D call TRBD1 (5 bases). The CDR3 totals 11 residues. Germline V lookup: CDR1 GTSNPN, CDR2 SVGIG (reference sequence). The V end lost 4 bases, the J end lost 8 bases, and 11 bases lay between the germline ends. The CDR3 spells CAWTQGGGYTF. CDR3 bases: TGTGCCTGGACTCAGGGAGGCGGCTACACCTTC.

The V and J genes are TRBV6-4 and TRBJ1-2, with D unresolved. This CDR3 is built from 13 residues. The germline CDR1 and CDR2 sequences are MRHNA and SNTAGT. V lost 2 bases to trimming and J lost 8 bases, with 12 bases between them. This CDR3 reads CASSDGGRRGYTF. For the CDR3, the DNA is TGTGCCAGCAGTGACGGAGGGAGACGCGGCTACACCTTC.

In nucleotides, the CDR3 is TGTGCCAGCAGTTCCCTCTCTGGAAACACCATATATTTT. Translating it yields CASSSLSGNTIYF. The V and J genes are TRBV27 and TRBJ1-3; D gene ambiguous. V was shortened by 4 bases and J by 0 bases, with 4 bases between the two germline ends. This CDR3 region has 13 residues. Germline V lookup: CDR1 MNHEY, CDR2 SMNVEV (reference sequence).

The rearrangement joins TRBV7-9 to TRBJ1-1; D is undetermined. The germline V and J ends were trimmed by 1 base and 9 bases, with 15 bases remaining between them. Germline V gives CDR1 SEHNR, CDR2 FQNEAQ (reference sequence). This CDR3 is 14 amino acids long. In DNA, the CDR3 is TGTGCCAGCAGCTTAGGGGTAAGTCAGAGGCAAGCTTTCTTT. Its translation is CASSLGVSQRQAFF.

The V call is TRBV2, the J call TRBJ2-6; D unclear. This CDR3 region has 13 residues. Trimming took 6 bases from V and 1 from J, leaving 4 bases between them. Looked up from germline, CDR1 is SNHLY and CDR2 is FYNNEI. In nucleotides, the CDR3 is TGTGCCAGCAGCGAGTCTGGGGCCAACGTCCTGACTTTC. It specifies CASSESGANVLTF.

A word on this clone: A read error may produce the germline difference seen at one junction end. The sample contains more than one DNA sequence encoding this CDR3. The V and J genes are TRBV6-6 and TRBJ1-1, with unresolved D. CDR1 MNHNY and CDR2 SVGAGI come from the germline V gene (reference sequence). This CDR3 has 14 residues. As DNA, the CDR3 is TGCGCCAGCAGTTTCCAGTCCCGAGGCACTGAAGCTTTCTTT. It yields the protein CASSFQSRGTEAFF.

The chain joins TRBV5-1 to TRBJ2-1; maybe TRBD2 (5 bases). Trimming stripped 4 bases from V and 5 bases from J, with 10 bases between. Germline lookup yields CDR1 SGHRS and CDR2 YFSETQ. The CDR3 is 13 residues long. The CDR3 sequence: CASSPGIHNEQFF. The CDR3 nucleotides read TGCGCCAGCAGCCCCGGGATCCACAATGAGCAGTTCTTC. The whole variable domain, remainder taken from reference TRBV5-1 and TRBJ2-1, is KAGVTQTPRYLIKTRGQQVTLSCSPISGHRSVSWYQQTPGQGLQFLFEYFSETQRNKGNFPGRFSGRQFSNSRSEMNVSTLELGDSALYLCASSPGIHNEQFFGPGTRLTVL.

This clone was seen more than once but under ten times. This chain links TRBV27 with TRBJ2-2; 9 nucleotides agree with TRBD1. The CDR3 totals 14 residues. The ends lost 7 bases at V and 3 bases at J; junction bases unmatched: 3. Germline CDR1 MNHEY, CDR2 SMNVEV (reference sequence). CDR3 in DNA: TGTGCCAGCAATAGGGACAGGGACACCGGGGAGCTGTTTTTT. Translation gives CASNRDRDTGELFF.

This clone has only a few counts. The chain has TRBV19 and TRBJ1-5, with D unclear. This CDR3 comprises 12 residues. CDR1 and CDR2 from the germline V gene are LNHDA and SQIVND (reference sequence). V dropped 10 bases and J dropped 4 bases, with 11 bases sitting between them. The CDR3 coding sequence is TGTGCCACACGCACAGTTAATCAGCCCCAGCATTTT. It is translated as CATRTVNQPQHF.

This clone turned up a few times. The rearrangement joins TRBV10-3 to TRBJ1-3, with D unclear. Germline CDR1 and CDR2: ENHRY and SYGVKD. The CDR3 totals 12 residues. The V and J ends lost 5 bases and 1 base respectively, with 3 bases between them. The CDR3 loop is CAISLSGNTIYF. CDR3 DNA sequence: TGTGCCATCAGTCTATCTGGAAACACCATATATTTT.